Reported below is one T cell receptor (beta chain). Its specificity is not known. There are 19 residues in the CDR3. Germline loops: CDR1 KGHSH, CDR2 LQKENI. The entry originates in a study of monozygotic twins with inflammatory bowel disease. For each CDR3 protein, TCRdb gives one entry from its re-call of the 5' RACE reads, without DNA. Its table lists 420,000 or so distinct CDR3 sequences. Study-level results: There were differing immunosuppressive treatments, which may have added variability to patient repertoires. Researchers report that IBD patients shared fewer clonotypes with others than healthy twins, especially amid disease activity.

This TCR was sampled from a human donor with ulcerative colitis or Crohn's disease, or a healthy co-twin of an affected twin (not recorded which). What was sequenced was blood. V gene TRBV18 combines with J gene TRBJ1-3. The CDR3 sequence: CASSAISTTGSASGNTIYF.